The rows below give T cell receptor beta chains drawn from one sample of a study of shared clonotypes between healthy human individuals. Some clones are missing from TCRdb's copy, which holds only in-frame ones; the method was immunoSEQ multiplex PCR. The sample holds millions of clones, roughly 92% seen once. The sample consisted of naive CD4+ T cells sorted from blood. The receptor source for this set is a man younger than 35 in good health. CDR3s include the opening cysteine and the closing phenylalanine or tryptophan. Each record gives: V gene, D gene, J gene, clone size, CDR3 DNA, CDR3 protein. D genes are given only for firm matches. Part of the rows lack a size; the others show once, few, many or a class for expanded clones.

V gene: TRBV19; D gene: TRBD1; J gene: TRBJ2-7; clone size: NA; CDR3 DNA: TGTGCCAGTAGTACGGCAGGGGGCGCGGATTACGAGCAGTACTTC; CDR3 protein: CASSTAGGADYEQYF
V gene: TRBV5-1; D gene: NA; J gene: TRBJ2-5; clone size: NA; CDR3 DNA: TGCGCCAGCAGCAACGGACTCCCTCGCGAGACCCAGTACTTC; CDR3 protein: CASSNGLPRETQYF
V gene: TRBV7-9; D gene: NA; J gene: TRBJ2-3; clone size: NA; CDR3 DNA: TGTGCCAGCAGCTTCACGGTGGGTTTTGGCACAGATACGCAGTATTTT; CDR3 protein: CASSFTVGFGTDTQYF
V gene: TRBV6-6; D gene: NA; J gene: TRBJ1-4; clone size: NA; CDR3 DNA: TGTGCCAGCACCAAGGGAGCAGGGAGGAGTGAAAAACTGTTTTTT; CDR3 protein: CASTKGAGRSEKLFF
V gene: TRBV28; D gene: TRBD1; J gene: TRBJ1-5; clone size: NA; CDR3 DNA: TGTGCCAGCACCATGGGGACAGCCGGGCGGCAGCCCCAGCATTTT; CDR3 protein: CASTMGTAGRQPQHF
V gene: TRBV29-1; D gene: NA; J gene: TRBJ2-4; clone size: NA; CDR3 DNA: TGCAGCGTTGAAAATCTAGCCAAAAACATTCAGTACTTC; CDR3 protein: CSVENLAKNIQYF
V gene: TRBV6-5; D gene: NA; J gene: TRBJ2-7; clone size: NA; CDR3 DNA: TGTGCCAGCAGTCGCACAGTTTCCTACGAGCAGTACTTC; CDR3 protein: CASSRTVSYEQYF
V gene: TRBV5-4; D gene: NA; J gene: TRBJ1-6; clone size: NA; CDR3 DNA: TGTGCCAGCACCTCAGACGGGTTAAGCAATTCACCCCTCCACTTT; CDR3 protein: CASTSDGLSNSPLHF
V gene: TRBV18; D gene: TRBD1; J gene: TRBJ2-7; clone size: NA; CDR3 DNA: TGTGCCAGCTCACGACAGGGTGACGAGCAGTACTTC; CDR3 protein: CASSRQGDEQYF
V gene: TRBV19; D gene: TRBD2; J gene: TRBJ2-1; clone size: NA; CDR3 DNA: TGTGCCAGTATTCCGACTAGCGGGAGGTACAATGAGCAGTTCTTC; CDR3 protein: CASIPTSGRYNEQFF
V gene: TRBV6-6; D gene: TRBD1; J gene: TRBJ2-5; clone size: NA; CDR3 DNA: TGTGCCAGCAATCTCCCGGACAGGGGGACCCAAGAGACCCAGTACTTC; CDR3 protein: CASNLPDRGTQETQYF
V gene: TRBV7-2; D gene: NA; J gene: TRBJ1-1; clone size: NA; CDR3 DNA: TGTGCCAGCAGCCCACTTAGAGGGCCGAACACTGAAGCTTTCTTT; CDR3 protein: CASSPLRGPNTEAFF
V gene: TRBV5-4; D gene: NA; J gene: TRBJ2-6; clone size: NA; CDR3 DNA: TGTGCCAGCAGCTTGCCAGACAGTTCCTCTGGGGCCAACGTCCTGACTTTC; CDR3 protein: CASSLPDSSSGANVLTF
V gene: TRBV5-1; D gene: NA; J gene: TRBJ1-1; clone size: NA; CDR3 DNA: TGCGCCAGCAGCCCCGCCGGCGTGCTAGACTCTGAAGCTTTCTTT; CDR3 protein: CASSPAGVLDSEAFF
V gene: TRBV6-5; D gene: NA; J gene: TRBJ2-7; clone size: NA; CDR3 DNA: TGTGCCAGCAGCCGGAGTACAGGTGTGGGATACGAGCAGTACTTC; CDR3 protein: CASSRSTGVGYEQYF
V gene: TRBV6-1; D gene: NA; J gene: TRBJ1-4; clone size: NA; CDR3 DNA: TGTGCCAGCAGTGAAAGGCAGGGGACTAATGAAAAACTGTTTTTT; CDR3 protein: CASSERQGTNEKLFF
V gene: TRBV2; D gene: TRBD2; J gene: TRBJ2-5; clone size: NA; CDR3 DNA: TGTGCCAGCAGTGTTGCGGGGGGTTCCAAGGCCCAGTACTTC; CDR3 protein: CASSVAGGSKAQYF
V gene: TRBV6-1; D gene: NA; J gene: TRBJ2-5; clone size: NA; CDR3 DNA: TGTGCCAGCAAGCCGGGACTCAGGGAGACCCAGTACTTC; CDR3 protein: CASKPGLRETQYF
V gene: TRBV11-2; D gene: TRBD1; J gene: TRBJ2-7; clone size: NA; CDR3 DNA: TGTGCCAGCAGCTCCCCCCGCGGGACAGGGGGCCACGAGCAGTACTTC; CDR3 protein: CASSSPRGTGGHEQYF
V gene: TRBV11-2; D gene: NA; J gene: TRBJ2-5; clone size: NA; CDR3 DNA: TGTGCCAGCTCATTGGCGGGTGGGGAGACCCAGTACTTC; CDR3 protein: CASSLAGGETQYF
V gene: TRBV2; D gene: TRBD2; J gene: TRBJ2-5; clone size: once; CDR3 DNA: TGTGCCAGCGAGAAGGGACTAGCGGGAGAGACCCAGTACTTC; CDR3 protein: CASEKGLAGETQYF
V gene: TRBV28; D gene: TRBD1; J gene: TRBJ1-2; clone size: NA; CDR3 DNA: TGTGCCAGCAGTTTATCCGAGACCGGGACAGGGTATTTTTACTATGGCTACACCTTC; CDR3 protein: CASSLSETGTGYFYYGYTF
V gene: TRBV30; D gene: NA; J gene: TRBJ2-7; clone size: NA; CDR3 DNA: TGTGCCTGGGCCGGGGACTCCTACGAGCAGTACTTC; CDR3 protein: CAWAGDSYEQYF
V gene: TRBV14; D gene: TRBD2; J gene: TRBJ2-2; clone size: few; CDR3 DNA: TGTGCCAGCAGCCGGTATCTTTCGGCTAGCGGGAACACCGGGGAGCTGTTTTTT; CDR3 protein: CASSRYLSASGNTGELFF
V gene: TRBV6-1; D gene: TRBD1; J gene: TRBJ2-3; clone size: NA; CDR3 DNA: TGTGCCAGCAGTGGACAGGGTCGCACAGATACGCAGTATTTT; CDR3 protein: CASSGQGRTDTQYF
V gene: TRBV6-1; D gene: NA; J gene: TRBJ1-5; clone size: NA; CDR3 DNA: TGTGCCAGCAGTGAAGTTGGCAGGGTCAATCAGCCCCAGCATTTT; CDR3 protein: CASSEVGRVNQPQHF
V gene: TRBV9; D gene: TRBD2; J gene: TRBJ2-1; clone size: NA; CDR3 DNA: TGTGCCAGCAGCGCAGACACTAGCGGGAGGGCCTACAATGAGCAGTTCTTC; CDR3 protein: CASSADTSGRAYNEQFF
V gene: TRBV7-2; D gene: TRBD2; J gene: TRBJ2-1; clone size: NA; CDR3 DNA: TGTGCCAGCAGCAAGGAACTAGCGGGAGTGAGGGAGCAGTTCTTC; CDR3 protein: CASSKELAGVREQFF
V gene: TRBV27; D gene: NA; J gene: TRBJ2-2; clone size: NA; CDR3 DNA: TGTGCCAGCTCCCGAGCGAACACCGGGGAGCTGTTTTTT; CDR3 protein: CASSRANTGELFF
V gene: TRBV5-1; D gene: NA; J gene: TRBJ2-7; clone size: NA; CDR3 DNA: TGCGCCAGCAGCTCCGAGTACGAGCAGTACTTC; CDR3 protein: CASSSEYEQYF
V gene: TRBV11-2; D gene: NA; J gene: TRBJ2-1; clone size: NA; CDR3 DNA: TGTGCCAGCAGACTAGTAACAACGGTTGGAGAGCAGTTCTTC; CDR3 protein: CASRLVTTVGEQFF
V gene: TRBV5-1; D gene: NA; J gene: TRBJ2-2; clone size: NA; CDR3 DNA: TGCGCCAGCGCCCTGGGGAACACCGGGGAGCTGTTTTTT; CDR3 protein: CASALGNTGELFF
V gene: TRBV7-8; D gene: TRBD2; J gene: TRBJ2-7; clone size: NA; CDR3 DNA: TGTGCCAGCAGCTTAGTAACTAGCGTATCCTCCTACGAGCAGTACTTC; CDR3 protein: CASSLVTSVSSYEQYF
V gene: TRBV19; D gene: NA; J gene: TRBJ1-1; clone size: NA; CDR3 DNA: TGTGCCAGTATAAAGAGCAACATGAACACTGAAGCTTTCTTT; CDR3 protein: CASIKSNMNTEAFF
V gene: TRBV6-1; D gene: NA; J gene: TRBJ2-5; clone size: NA; CDR3 DNA: TGTGCCAGCAGTGAAAGCAAGGGTCGGCAAGAGACCCAGTACTTC; CDR3 protein: CASSESKGRQETQYF
V gene: TRBV14; D gene: TRBD2; J gene: TRBJ2-1; clone size: NA; CDR3 DNA: TGTGCCAGCAGCCAAGAGGCGAGCGGGGGTACCAATGAGCAGTTCTTC; CDR3 protein: CASSQEASGGTNEQFF
V gene: TRBV7-9; D gene: TRBD1; J gene: TRBJ2-2; clone size: NA; CDR3 DNA: TGTGCCAGCAGCTTAGAGGGACAGGGGACCGGGGAGCTGTTTTTT; CDR3 protein: CASSLEGQGTGELFF
V gene: TRBV2; D gene: TRBD1; J gene: TRBJ1-4; clone size: NA; CDR3 DNA: TGTGCCAGCAGTATGGGACAGGGGGAAAAACTGTTTTTT; CDR3 protein: CASSMGQGEKLFF
V gene: TRBV10-2; D gene: TRBD2; J gene: TRBJ2-2; clone size: NA; CDR3 DNA: TGCGCCAGCCAGCGGGAGTACACCGGGGAGCTGTTTTTT; CDR3 protein: CASQREYTGELFF
V gene: TRBV19; D gene: TRBD2; J gene: TRBJ2-2; clone size: NA; CDR3 DNA: TGTGCCAGTAGTATAGCCGGACTAGCGGGCCCCACCGGGGAGCTGTTTTTT; CDR3 protein: CASSIAGLAGPTGELFF
V gene: TRBV6-1; D gene: TRBD2; J gene: TRBJ2-3; clone size: NA; CDR3 DNA: TGTGCCAGCAGTCGTAGGGAGGGTGAGGCAGATACGCAGTATTTT; CDR3 protein: CASSRREGEADTQYF
V gene: TRBV6-5; D gene: NA; J gene: TRBJ2-7; clone size: NA; CDR3 DNA: TGTGCCAGCAGTTATTTGGACATTCCCTACGAGCAGTACTTC; CDR3 protein: CASSYLDIPYEQYF
V gene: TRBV2; D gene: NA; J gene: TRBJ2-1; clone size: NA; CDR3 DNA: TGTGCCAGCAGTGAAGCTGTCGGGGCCTACAATGAGCAGTTCTTC; CDR3 protein: CASSEAVGAYNEQFF
V gene: TRBV19; D gene: TRBD1; J gene: TRBJ2-7; clone size: NA; CDR3 DNA: TGTGCCAGTAGTATCCTAGGGGGCGCCCCCTACGAGCAGTACTTC; CDR3 protein: CASSILGGAPYEQYF
V gene: TRBV19; D gene: TRBD2; J gene: TRBJ2-1; clone size: NA; CDR3 DNA: TGTGCCAGTACCATCCGGGGGGGCTCCTACAATGAGCAGTTCTTC; CDR3 protein: CASTIRGGSYNEQFF
V gene: TRBV28; D gene: NA; J gene: TRBJ2-4; clone size: NA; CDR3 DNA: TGTGCCAGCAGGCGAGACCAAGACAGGGAGGGGAACATTCAGTACTTC; CDR3 protein: CASRRDQDREGNIQYF
V gene: TRBV28; D gene: NA; J gene: TRBJ1-6; clone size: once; CDR3 DNA: TGTGCCAGCAGTCCCCCCGGGGGGTCAACCTATAATTCACCCCTCCACTTT; CDR3 protein: CASSPPGGSTYNSPLHF
V gene: TRBV7-2; D gene: NA; J gene: TRBJ2-5; clone size: NA; CDR3 DNA: TGTGCCAGCAGCTTAATGGGGAACCAAGAGACCCAGTACTTC; CDR3 protein: CASSLMGNQETQYF
V gene: TRBV7-9; D gene: NA; J gene: TRBJ2-5; clone size: NA; CDR3 DNA: TGTGCCAGCAGCTTACCGGGGGAGACCCAGTACTTC; CDR3 protein: CASSLPGETQYF